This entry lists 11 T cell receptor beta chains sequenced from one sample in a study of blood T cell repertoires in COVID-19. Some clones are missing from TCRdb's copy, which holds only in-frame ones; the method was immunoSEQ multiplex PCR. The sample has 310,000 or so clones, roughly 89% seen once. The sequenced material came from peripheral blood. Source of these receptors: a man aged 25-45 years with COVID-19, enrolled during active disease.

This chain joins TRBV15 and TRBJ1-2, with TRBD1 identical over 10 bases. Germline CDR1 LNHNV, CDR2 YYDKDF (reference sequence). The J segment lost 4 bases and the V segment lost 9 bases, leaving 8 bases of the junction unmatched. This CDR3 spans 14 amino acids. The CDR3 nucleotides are TGTGCCACTGAAAAGGACAGGGGGAGCTATGGCTACACCTTC. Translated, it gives CATEKDRGSYGYTF.

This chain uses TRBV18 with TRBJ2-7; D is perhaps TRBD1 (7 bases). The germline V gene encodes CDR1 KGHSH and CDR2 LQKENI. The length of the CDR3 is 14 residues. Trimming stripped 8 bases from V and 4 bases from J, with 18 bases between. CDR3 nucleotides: TGTGCCAGCCTCCCAGACAGGGACTCGTACGAGCAGTACTTC. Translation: CASLPDRDSYEQYF. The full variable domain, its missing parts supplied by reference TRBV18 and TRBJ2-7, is NAGVMQNPRHLVRRRGQEARLRCSPMKGHSHVYWYRQLPEEGLKFMVYLQKENIIDESGMPKERFSAEFPKEGPSILRIQQVVRGDSAAYFCASLPDRDSYEQYFGPGTRLTVT.

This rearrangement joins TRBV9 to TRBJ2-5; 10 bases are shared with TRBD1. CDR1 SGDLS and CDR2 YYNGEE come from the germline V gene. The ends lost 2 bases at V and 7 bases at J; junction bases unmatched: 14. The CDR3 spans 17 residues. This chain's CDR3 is CASSVEGQGGDLGTQYF. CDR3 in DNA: TGTGCCAGCAGCGTGGAAGGACAGGGGGGAGACTTGGGGACCCAGTACTTC.

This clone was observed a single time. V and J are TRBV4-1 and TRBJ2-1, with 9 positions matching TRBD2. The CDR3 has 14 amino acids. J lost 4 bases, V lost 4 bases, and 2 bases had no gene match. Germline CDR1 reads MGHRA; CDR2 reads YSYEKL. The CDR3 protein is CASSRLADYNEQFF. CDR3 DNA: TGCGCCAGCAGCCGACTAGCGGATTACAATGAGCAGTTCTTC.

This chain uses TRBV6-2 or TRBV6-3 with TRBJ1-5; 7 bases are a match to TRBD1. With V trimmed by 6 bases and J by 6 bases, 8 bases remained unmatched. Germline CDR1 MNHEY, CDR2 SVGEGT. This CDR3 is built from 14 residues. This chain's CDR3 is CASSTGVRSQPQHF. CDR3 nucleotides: TGTGCCAGCAGCACAGGGGTGAGAAGTCAGCCCCAGCATTTT.

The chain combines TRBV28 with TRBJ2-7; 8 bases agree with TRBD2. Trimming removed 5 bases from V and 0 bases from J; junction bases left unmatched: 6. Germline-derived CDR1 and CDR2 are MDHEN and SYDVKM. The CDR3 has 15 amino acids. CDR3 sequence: CASSSGGRSSYEQYF. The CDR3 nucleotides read TGTGCCAGCAGTAGTGGCGGGAGGAGCTCCTACGAGCAGTACTTC.

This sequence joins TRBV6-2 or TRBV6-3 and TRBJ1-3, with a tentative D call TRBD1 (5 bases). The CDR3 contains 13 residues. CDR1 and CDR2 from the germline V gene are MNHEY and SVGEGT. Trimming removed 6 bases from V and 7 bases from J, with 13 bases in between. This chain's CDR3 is CASSSYPGNTIYF. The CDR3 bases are TGTGCCAGCAGCTCCTATCCAGGGAACACCATATATTTT.

CDR3 in DNA: TGCAGCGTTGGAAGGACAGGGGTGTCGCTTACCACTGAAGCTTTCTTT. Encoded protein: CSVGRTGVSLTTEAFF. The rearrangement joins TRBV29-1 to TRBJ1-1; TRBD1 aligns across 9 bases. Germline CDR1 reads SQVTM; CDR2 reads ANQGSEA. V gave up 4 bases and J gave up 4 bases; unmatched junction bases: 13. The CDR3 runs 16 residues.

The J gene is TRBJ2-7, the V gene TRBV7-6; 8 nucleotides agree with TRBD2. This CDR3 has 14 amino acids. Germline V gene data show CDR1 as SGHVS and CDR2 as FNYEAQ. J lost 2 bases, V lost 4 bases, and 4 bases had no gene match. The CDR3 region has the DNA TGTGCCAGCAGCTCCGGGGGGGGAGCCTACGAGCAGTACTTC. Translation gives CASSSGGGAYEQYF.

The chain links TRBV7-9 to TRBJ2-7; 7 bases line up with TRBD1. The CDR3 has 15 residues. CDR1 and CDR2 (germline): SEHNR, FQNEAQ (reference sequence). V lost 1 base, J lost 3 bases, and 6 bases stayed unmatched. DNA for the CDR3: TGTGCCAGCAGCTTAGGGACAGGCACTAACTACGAGCAGTACTTC. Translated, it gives CASSLGTGTNYEQYF.

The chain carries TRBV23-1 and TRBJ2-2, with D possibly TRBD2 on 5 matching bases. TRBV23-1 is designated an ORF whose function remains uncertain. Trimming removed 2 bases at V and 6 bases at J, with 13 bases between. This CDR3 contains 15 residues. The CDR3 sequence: CASSQKTAGAGELFF. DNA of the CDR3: TGCGCCAGCAGTCAAAAAACAGCCGGGGCCGGGGAGCTGTTTTTT.